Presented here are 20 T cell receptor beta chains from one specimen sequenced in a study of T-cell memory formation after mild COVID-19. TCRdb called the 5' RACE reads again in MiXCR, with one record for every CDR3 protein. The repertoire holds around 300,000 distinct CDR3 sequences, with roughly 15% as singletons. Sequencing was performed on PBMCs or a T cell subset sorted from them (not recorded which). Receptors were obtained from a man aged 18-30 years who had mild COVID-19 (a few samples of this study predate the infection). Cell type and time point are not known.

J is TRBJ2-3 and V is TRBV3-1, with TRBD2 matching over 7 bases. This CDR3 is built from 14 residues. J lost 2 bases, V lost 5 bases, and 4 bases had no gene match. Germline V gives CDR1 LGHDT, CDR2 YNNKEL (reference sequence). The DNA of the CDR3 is TGTGCCAGCAGCTTCCGGGGGGACACAGATACGCAGTATTTT. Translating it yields CASSFRGDTDTQYF.

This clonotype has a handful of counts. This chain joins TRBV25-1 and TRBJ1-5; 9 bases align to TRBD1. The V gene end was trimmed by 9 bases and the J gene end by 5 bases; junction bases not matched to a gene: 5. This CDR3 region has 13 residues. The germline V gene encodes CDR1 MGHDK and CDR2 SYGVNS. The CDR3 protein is CASAGTGYQPQHF. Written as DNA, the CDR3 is TGTGCCAGTGCCGGGACAGGGTATCAGCCCCAGCATTTT.

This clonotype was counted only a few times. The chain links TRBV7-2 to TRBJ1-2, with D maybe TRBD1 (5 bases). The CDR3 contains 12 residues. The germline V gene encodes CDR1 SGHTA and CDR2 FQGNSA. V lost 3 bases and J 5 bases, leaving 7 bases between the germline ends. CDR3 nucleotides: TGTGCCAGCAGCTTTGGGGCATATGGCTACACCTTC. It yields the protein CASSFGAYGYTF.

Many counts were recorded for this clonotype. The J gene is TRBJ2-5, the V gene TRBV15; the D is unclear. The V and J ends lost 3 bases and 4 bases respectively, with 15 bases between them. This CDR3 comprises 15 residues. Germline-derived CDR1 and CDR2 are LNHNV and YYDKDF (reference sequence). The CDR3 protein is CATSRGLSTGETQYF. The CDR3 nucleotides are TGTGCCACCAGCAGGGGTTTGAGTACCGGAGAGACCCAGTACTTC.

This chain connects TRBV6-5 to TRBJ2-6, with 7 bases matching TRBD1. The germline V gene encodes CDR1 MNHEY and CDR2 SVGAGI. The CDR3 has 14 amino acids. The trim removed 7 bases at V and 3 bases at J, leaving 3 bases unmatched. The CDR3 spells CASKRTGGANVLTF. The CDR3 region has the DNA TGTGCCAGCAAAAGGACAGGTGGGGCCAACGTCCTGACTTTC.

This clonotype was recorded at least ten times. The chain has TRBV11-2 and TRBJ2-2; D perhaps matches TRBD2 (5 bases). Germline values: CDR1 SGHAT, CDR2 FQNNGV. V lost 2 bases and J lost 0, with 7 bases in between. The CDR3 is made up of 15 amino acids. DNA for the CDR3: TGTGCCAGCAGCTTACCACTAGCGAACACCGGGGAGCTGTTTTTT. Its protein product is CASSLPLANTGELFF.

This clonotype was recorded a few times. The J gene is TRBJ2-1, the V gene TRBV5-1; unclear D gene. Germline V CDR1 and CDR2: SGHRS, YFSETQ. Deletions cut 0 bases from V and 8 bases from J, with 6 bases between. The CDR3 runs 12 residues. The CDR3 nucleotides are TGCGCCAGCAGCTTGGGTGCCGATGAGCAGTTCTTC. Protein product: CASSLGADEQFF.

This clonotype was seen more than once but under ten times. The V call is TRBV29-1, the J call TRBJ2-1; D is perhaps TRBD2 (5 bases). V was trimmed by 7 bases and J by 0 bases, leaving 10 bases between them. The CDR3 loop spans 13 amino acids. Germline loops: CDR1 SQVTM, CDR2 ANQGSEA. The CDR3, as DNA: TGCAGCGCACTAGGGAGCTCCTACAATGAGCAGTTCTTC. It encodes CSALGSSYNEQFF.

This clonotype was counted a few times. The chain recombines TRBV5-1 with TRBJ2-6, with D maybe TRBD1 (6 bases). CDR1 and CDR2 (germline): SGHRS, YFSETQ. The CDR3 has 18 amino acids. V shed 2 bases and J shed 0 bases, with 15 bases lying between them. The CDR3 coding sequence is TGCGCCAGCAGCTTACCGACAGGTACCATCTCTGGGGCCAACGTCCTGACTTTC. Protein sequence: CASSLPTGTISGANVLTF.

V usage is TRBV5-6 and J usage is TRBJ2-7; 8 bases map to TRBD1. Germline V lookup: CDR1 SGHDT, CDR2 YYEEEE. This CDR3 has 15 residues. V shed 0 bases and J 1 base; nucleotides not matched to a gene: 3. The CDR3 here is CASSLAYRGSYEQYV. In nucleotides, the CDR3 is TGTGCCAGCAGCTTGGCCTACAGGGGGTCCTACGAGCAGTACGTC.

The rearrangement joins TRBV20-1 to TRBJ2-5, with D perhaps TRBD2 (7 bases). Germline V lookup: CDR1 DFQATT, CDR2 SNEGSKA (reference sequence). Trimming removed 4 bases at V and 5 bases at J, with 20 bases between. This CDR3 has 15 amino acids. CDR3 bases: TGCAGTGCTACCGAGGGAGGGGGGCCCCGGGAGACCCAGTACTTC. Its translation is CSATEGGGPRETQYF.

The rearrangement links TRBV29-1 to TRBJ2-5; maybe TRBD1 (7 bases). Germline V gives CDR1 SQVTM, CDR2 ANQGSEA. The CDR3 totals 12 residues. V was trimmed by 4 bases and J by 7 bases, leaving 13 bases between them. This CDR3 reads CSVVTGEVTQYF. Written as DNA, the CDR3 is TGCAGCGTTGTTACAGGGGAGGTGACCCAGTACTTC.

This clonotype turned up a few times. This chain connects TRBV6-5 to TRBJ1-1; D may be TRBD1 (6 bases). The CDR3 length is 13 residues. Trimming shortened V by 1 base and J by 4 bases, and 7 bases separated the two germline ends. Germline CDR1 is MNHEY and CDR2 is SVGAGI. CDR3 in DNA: TGTGCCAGCAGTTACTTCAGGGGCACTGAAGCTTTCTTT. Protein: CASSYFRGTEAFF.

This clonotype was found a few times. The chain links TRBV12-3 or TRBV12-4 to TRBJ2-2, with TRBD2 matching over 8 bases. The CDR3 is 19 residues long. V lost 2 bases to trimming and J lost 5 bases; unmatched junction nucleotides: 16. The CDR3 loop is CASSLRLLRGAPGTGELFF. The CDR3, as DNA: TGTGCCAGCAGTTTAAGATTGTTGCGGGGGGCCCCTGGGACCGGGGAGCTGTTTTTT.

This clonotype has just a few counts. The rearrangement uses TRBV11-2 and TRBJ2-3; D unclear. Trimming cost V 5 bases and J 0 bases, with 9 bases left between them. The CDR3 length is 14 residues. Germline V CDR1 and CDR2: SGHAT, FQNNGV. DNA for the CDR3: TGTGCCAGCAGCGCTGGACCGAGCACAGATACGCAGTATTTT. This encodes CASSAGPSTDTQYF.

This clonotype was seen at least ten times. This CDR3 is CSARAGNYGYTF. The CDR3, as DNA: TGCAGTGCTAGGGCAGGGAACTATGGCTACACCTTC. This rearrangement joins TRBV20-1 to TRBJ1-2, with D tentatively TRBD1 (5 bases). The germline CDR1 and CDR2 sequences are DFQATT and SNEGSKA (reference sequence). V was clipped by 3 bases and J by 2 bases, with 7 bases between them. The CDR3 is 12 residues long.

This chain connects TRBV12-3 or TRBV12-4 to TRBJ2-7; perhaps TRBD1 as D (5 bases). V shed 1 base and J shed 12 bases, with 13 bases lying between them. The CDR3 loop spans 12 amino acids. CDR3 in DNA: TGTGCCAGCAGTTTAGGGGGCGCGACGGCGTACGTC. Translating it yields CASSLGGATAYV.

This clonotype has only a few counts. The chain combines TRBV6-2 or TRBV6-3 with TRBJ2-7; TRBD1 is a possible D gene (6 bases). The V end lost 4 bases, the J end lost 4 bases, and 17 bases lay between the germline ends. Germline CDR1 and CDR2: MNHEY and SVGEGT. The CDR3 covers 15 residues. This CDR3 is CASSSPFGGGYEQYV. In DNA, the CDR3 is TGTGCCAGCAGTTCCCCCTTTGGGGGCGGGTACGAGCAGTACGTC.

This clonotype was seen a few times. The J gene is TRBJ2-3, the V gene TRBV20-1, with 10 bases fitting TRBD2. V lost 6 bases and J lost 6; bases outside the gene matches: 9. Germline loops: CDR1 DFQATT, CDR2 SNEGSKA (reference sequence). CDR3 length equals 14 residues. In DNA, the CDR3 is TGCAGTGCCCCGAGCGGGGGGGCTGCGGATACGCAGTATTTT. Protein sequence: CSAPSGGAADTQYF.

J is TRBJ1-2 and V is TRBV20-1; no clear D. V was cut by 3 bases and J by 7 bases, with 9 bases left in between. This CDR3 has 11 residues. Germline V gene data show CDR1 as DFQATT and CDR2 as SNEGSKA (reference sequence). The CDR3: CSASGRFGYTF. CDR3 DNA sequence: TGCAGTGCTAGCGGACGGTTTGGCTACACCTTC.